This is a list of T cell receptor beta chains from one sample in a study of metastatic and nonmetastatic thyroid tumors. TCRdb called clones again from the PCR reads with MiXCR. The table has around 22,000 clones, around 20% seen once. Input material: blood. Receptors originate from a female donor with papillary thyroid cancer or a benign thyroid nodule (not recorded which). Some clones in this sample may be carry-over from other donors' samples. Each CDR3 is given with its conserved first and last residue. A D gene is named only where the DNA matches it firmly. Where a row states a size, it is once, few, many or the class of an expanded clone; other rows omit it.

once	TRBV3-1	TRBJ2-1	-	CASRWGPGYEQFF	TGTGCCAGCCGTTGGGGGCCCGGGTATGAGCAGTTCTTC
many	TRBV7-6	TRBJ2-5	-	CASSLGTVQETQYF	TGTGCCAGCAGCTTAGGGACAGTCCAAGAGACCCAGTACTTC
few	TRBV6-1	TRBJ1-2	-	CASSPNVGGRDGYTF	TGTGCCAGCAGTCCAAATGTCGGGGGCCGCGATGGCTACACCTTC
few	TRBV7-9	TRBJ2-7	-	CASSLGSSEQYF	TGTGCCAGCAGCTTAGGGTCCTCCGAGCAGTACTTC
many	TRBV20-1	TRBJ1-4	-	CSARGSAGKLFF	TGCAGTGCTAGAGGATCGGCGGGAAAACTGTTTTTT
many	TRBV12-3/TRBV12-4	TRBJ2-2	TRBD2	CASRLASNTGELFF	TGTGCCAGCAGACTAGCGTCGAACACCGGGGAGCTGTTTTTT
medium-sized	TRBV28	TRBJ2-7	TRBD2	CASSSLSGTIKEQYF	TGTGCCAGCAGTTCGCTTAGCGGGACGATTAAGGAGCAGTACTTC
many	TRBV24-1	TRBJ2-1	TRBD2	CATSDTSGGNEQFF	TGTGCCACCAGTGACACTAGCGGGGGAAATGAGCAGTTCTTC
-	TRBV20-1	TRBJ2-7	-	CSARGTAASSPYEQYF	TGCAGTGCTAGAGGGACAGCCGCGTCGTCTCCCTACGAGCAGTACTTC
medium-sized	TRBV6-1	TRBJ2-2	TRBD1	CASRSSLRGTGELFF	TGTGCCAGCAGGTCTTCACTCAGGGGGACCGGGGAGCTGTTTTTT
-	TRBV19	TRBJ2-1	TRBD2	CASSMRGSSYNEQFF	TGTGCCAGTAGTATGCGGGGGTCTTCCTACAATGAGCAGTTCTTC
many	TRBV12-3/TRBV12-4	TRBJ2-5	TRBD2	CASSHSGVSTQYF	TGTGCCAGCAGCCACAGCGGGGTATCGACCCAGTACTTC
few	TRBV28	TRBJ1-5	TRBD1	CASMEHTGDSQPQHF	TGTGCCAGCATGGAGCACACAGGGGACAGTCAGCCCCAGCATTTT
-	TRBV20-1	TRBJ1-2	-	CSARDRGAGGYTF	TGCAGTGCTAGAGATCGGGGGGCGGGCGGCTACACCTTC
many	TRBV20-1	TRBJ2-5	-	CSASVAQETQYF	TGCAGTGCTAGCGTGGCTCAAGAGACCCAGTACTTC
-	TRBV6-5	TRBJ1-4	-	CASKQGVQKLFF	TGTGCCTCGAAGCAGGGAGTTCAAAAACTGTTTTTT
-	TRBV5-1	TRBJ2-4	-	CASRLSRGGGLKTIQYF	TGCGCCAGCAGATTGAGTAGGGGGGGCGGCCTCAAAACCATTCAGTACTTC
-	TRBV4-2	TRBJ2-2	-	CASSQENQNTGELFF	TGTGCCAGCAGCCAAGAAAATCAAAACACCGGGGAGCTGTTTTTT
few	TRBV28	TRBJ2-3	TRBD2	CASSLDSGSVTDTQYF	TGTGCCAGCAGTTTAGATAGCGGGAGTGTCACAGATACGCAGTATTTT
-	TRBV18	TRBJ2-4	-	CASSRGTFQQIF	TGTGCCAGCTCACGGGGAACTTTCCAGCAGATCTTC
many	TRBV2	TRBJ1-1	TRBD1	CASSKTGGENTEAFF	TGTGCCAGCAGCAAAACAGGGGGGGAGAACACTGAAGCTTTCTTT
many	TRBV15	TRBJ2-2	-	CATSRVRGGGELFF	TGTGCCACCAGCAGAGTACGGGGTGGCGGGGAGCTGTTTTTT
-	TRBV10-3	TRBJ2-1	TRBD2	CAIRMSAGVGENEQFF	TGTGCCATCAGGATGTCTGCGGGAGTAGGGGAAAATGAGCAGTTCTTC
many	TRBV24-1	TRBJ2-5	-	CATSDFAGATETQYF	TGTGCCACCAGTGATTTCGCGGGGGCTACGGAGACCCAGTACTTC
many	TRBV20-1	TRBJ2-3	-	CSAVPGSPDTQYF	TGCAGTGCTGTCCCTGGGAGCCCAGATACGCAGTATTTT
medium-sized	TRBV20-1	TRBJ2-7	TRBD1	CSAGTGGTYEQYF	TGCAGTGCGGGGACAGGGGGAACCTACGAGCAGTACTTC
-	TRBV5-6	TRBJ2-7	-	CASSLLYSYEQYF	TGTGCCAGCAGCTTGCTGTACTCCTACGAGCAGTACTTC
medium-sized	TRBV2	TRBJ2-7	TRBD1	CASSEGQGDEQYF	TGTGCCAGCAGTGAGGGTCAGGGGGACGAGCAGTACTTC
many	TRBV27	TRBJ2-1	-	CASSGTPPFNEQFF	TGTGCCAGCTCCGGGACACCACCTTTCAATGAGCAGTTCTTC
few	TRBV29-1	TRBJ2-3	-	CSVEAPVRSTDAQYF	TGCAGCGTTGAAGCTCCAGTACGTAGCACAGATGCGCAGTATTTT
-	TRBV6-8	TRBJ2-1	-	CASRPRDYNEQFF	TGTGCCAGCAGACCGAGAGACTACAATGAGCAGTTCTTC
medium-sized	TRBV12-3/TRBV12-4	TRBJ1-4	-	CASRKFNEKLFF	TGTGCCAGCAGGAAGTTTAATGAAAAACTGTTTTTT
many	TRBV28	TRBJ1-4	-	CALRGNEKLFF	TGTGCCCTGAGGGGTAATGAAAAACTGTTTTTT
-	TRBV15	TRBJ2-1	-	CGTSRGPSPGNEQFF	TGTGGGACCAGCAGAGGGCCATCCCCAGGGAATGAGCAGTTCTTC
-	TRBV11-2	TRBJ1-2	-	CATTPGTSGYSYTF	TGTGCCACTACCCCGGGTACCTCTGGCTATAGCTACACCTTC
-	TRBV11-2	TRBJ2-3	-	CASSIEGTVLTDTQYF	TGTGCCAGCAGCATAGAAGGTACAGTCCTCACAGATACGCAGTATTTT
many	TRBV21-1	TRBJ2-3	-	CASSRLLNADLSPSTDTQYF	TGTGCCAGCAGTCGACTCCTGAATGCGGACCTGAGTCCTAGCACAGATACGCAGTATTTT
many	TRBV20-1	TRBJ1-1	-	CSARQNVNTEAFF	TGCAGTGCCAGACAGAACGTTAACACTGAAGCTTTCTTT
medium-sized	TRBV12-3/TRBV12-4	TRBJ1-2	TRBD1	CASSWDRISNYGYTF	TGTGCCAGCAGTTGGGACAGGATTAGTAACTATGGCTACACCTTC
many	TRBV4-1	TRBJ2-5	-	CASSQLDVEETQYF	TGCGCCAGCAGCCAACTGGACGTGGAGGAGACCCAGTACTTC
medium-sized	TRBV12-3/TRBV12-4	TRBJ2-7	-	CASSLQAGSYEQYF	TGTGCCAGCAGTTTACAGGCAGGATCCTACGAGCAGTACTTC
many	TRBV20-1	TRBJ1-1	-	CSGREGVSGTEAFF	TGCAGTGGTAGGGAGGGAGTGAGTGGCACTGAAGCTTTCTTT
medium-sized	TRBV6-1	TRBJ1-1	TRBD1	CASYRGRGTEAFF	TGTGCCAGCTACAGGGGAAGAGGAACTGAAGCTTTCTTT
-	TRBV11-2	TRBJ2-2	-	CASPDWHRHTGELFF	TGTGCCAGCCCCGATTGGCACCGGCACACCGGGGAGCTGTTTTTT
medium-sized	TRBV6-1	TRBJ1-2	TRBD1	CASTPGQGSGYTF	TGTGCCAGCACCCCCGGACAGGGGTCTGGCTACACCTTC
many	TRBV25-1	TRBJ2-7	TRBD2	CASRGTSGSGEQYF	TGTGCCAGCAGGGGGACTAGCGGGAGCGGGGAGCAGTACTTC
many	TRBV27	TRBJ2-1	-	CASSLFFSSSYNEQFF	TGTGCCAGCAGCCTCTTTTTTAGCAGCTCCTACAATGAGCAGTTCTTC
few	TRBV7-2	TRBJ2-1	-	CASSLGFNEQFF	TGTGCCAGCAGCCTGGGGTTCAATGAGCAGTTCTTC
many	TRBV20-1	TRBJ2-1	TRBD2	CSGSEGGGDEQFF	TGCAGTGGGAGTGAGGGCGGGGGAGATGAGCAGTTCTTC
few	TRBV6-4	TRBJ1-2	-	CASIPAGVPYGYTF	TGTGCCAGCATCCCCGCAGGGGTCCCTTATGGCTACACCTTC
-	TRBV11-2	TRBJ2-7	TRBD2	CASSRTSVGYYEQYF	TGTGCCAGCAGCCGAACTAGCGTGGGGTACTACGAGCAGTACTTC
many	TRBV20-1	TRBJ2-7	-	CSARVQEYEQYF	TGCAGTGCTAGAGTCCAGGAGTACGAGCAGTACTTC
many	TRBV27	TRBJ1-2	-	CASSFTGGYTF	TGTGCCAGCAGTTTCACAGGTGGCTACACCTTC
few	TRBV24-1	TRBJ1-1	-	CVTSARGGTEAFF	TGTGTCACCAGTGCTCGGGGGGGAACTGAAGCTTTCTTT
-	TRBV5-1	TRBJ1-2	TRBD1	CASSLDLTGQVGYTF	TGCGCCAGCAGCTTAGACCTGACGGGACAGGTTGGATACACCTTC
-	TRBV11-2	TRBJ1-3	-	CASSPSGANSGNTIYF	TGTGCCAGCAGCCCGTCGGGGGCTAACTCTGGAAACACAATATATTTT
-	TRBV20-1	TRBJ2-2	TRBD1	CSASGLDRAKTGELFF	TGCAGTGCTAGTGGGTTAGACAGGGCTAAGACCGGGGAGCTGTTTTTT